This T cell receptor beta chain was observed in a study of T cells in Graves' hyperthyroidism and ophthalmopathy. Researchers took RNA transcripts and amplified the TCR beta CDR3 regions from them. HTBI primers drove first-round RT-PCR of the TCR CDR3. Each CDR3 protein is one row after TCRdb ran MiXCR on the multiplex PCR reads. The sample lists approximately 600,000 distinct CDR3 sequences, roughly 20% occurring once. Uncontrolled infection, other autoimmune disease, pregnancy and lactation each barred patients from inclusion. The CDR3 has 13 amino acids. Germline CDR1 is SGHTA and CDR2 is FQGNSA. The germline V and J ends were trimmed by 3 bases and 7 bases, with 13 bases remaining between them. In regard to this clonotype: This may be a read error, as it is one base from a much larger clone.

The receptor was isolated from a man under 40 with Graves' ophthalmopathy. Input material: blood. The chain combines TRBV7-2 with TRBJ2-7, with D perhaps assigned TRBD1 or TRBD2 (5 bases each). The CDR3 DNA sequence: TGTGCCAGCAGCTTGATAGGGGAGTTAGAGCAGTACTTC. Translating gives CASSLIGELEQYF.